These T cell receptor beta chains were read from a single sample in a study of T cells in Graves' hyperthyroidism and ophthalmopathy. TCRdb reprocessed the multiplex PCR reads via MiXCR and lists one record per CDR3 protein. This table holds about 400,000 distinct CDR3 sequences, 11% to 15% found once. Specimen: blood. These TCRs come from a man aged 45-65 years with Graves' ophthalmopathy. Each CDR3 is given with its conserved first and last residue. D genes are given only for firm matches. Size tells how often a clone was seen (once, few, many) or the class of an expanded clone, and some rows leave it out.

TRBV7-8	TRBJ2-5	many	NA	CASSQDGRSTEETQYF	TGTGCCAGCAGTCAGGACGGACGAAGTACAGAAGAGACCCAGTACTTC
TRBV27	TRBJ1-5	NA	NA	CASSLDGGRNQPQHF	TGTGCCAGCAGTTTAGATGGGGGACGCAATCAGCCCCAGCATTTT
TRBV2	TRBJ2-7	many	TRBD1	CASSSPGQGIYSQYF	TGTGCCAGCAGCAGTCCGGGACAGGGTATCTATTCGCAGTACTTC
TRBV28	TRBJ1-5	many	NA	CASSSRQSASNQPQHF	TGTGCCAGCAGTTCCCGACAGTCCGCCTCGAATCAGCCCCAGCATTTT
TRBV5-1	TRBJ1-1	many	TRBD1	CASSLDRGRRTEAFF	TGCGCCAGCAGCTTGGACAGGGGGCGCCGAACTGAAGCTTTCTTT
TRBV25-1	TRBJ2-7	NA	NA	CASSGVGSNEQYF	TGTGCCAGCAGTGGAGTCGGGAGCAACGAGCAGTACTTC
TRBV27	TRBJ2-6	NA	TRBD2	CASSGGGSGANVLTF	TGTGCCAGCAGTGGGGGGGGTTCTGGGGCCAACGTCCTGACTTTC
TRBV18	TRBJ1-3	many	NA	CASSPPSSLNTIYF	TGTGCCAGCTCACCACCAAGCTCCCTTAACACCATATATTTT
TRBV6-1	TRBJ1-2	many	NA	CASSEALRGYGYTF	TGTGCCAGCAGTGAAGCGCTTCGGGGCTATGGCTACACCTTC
TRBV2	TRBJ2-5	many	NA	CASSLRLRTEGRIRAGQETQYF	TGTGCCAGCAGCCTCCGCCTCCGGACAGAAGGGAGAATCCGGGCGGGGCAAGAGACCCAGTACTTC
TRBV30	TRBJ1-5	many	NA	CAWSAGSQPQHF	TGTGCCTGGAGTGCCGGAAGTCAGCCCCAGCATTTT
TRBV27	TRBJ2-4	many	TRBD2	CAQSGRAKNIQYF	TGTGCCCAGAGCGGGAGGGCCAAAAACATTCAGTACTTC
TRBV6-1	TRBJ2-2	many	NA	CASSEAVSYGSRGGELFF	TGTGCCAGCAGTGAAGCGGTGTCTTACGGGAGTAGAGGCGGGGAGCTGTTTTTT
TRBV12-3/TRBV12-4	TRBJ2-2	few	TRBD2	CASSFLFLAAGAGELFF	TGTGCCAGCAGTTTTTTGTTTCTAGCGGCTGGGGCCGGGGAGCTGTTTTTT
TRBV3-1	TRBJ2-5	many	NA	CASSQRRDQETQYF	TGTGCCAGCAGCCAAAGGCGGGACCAAGAGACCCAGTACTTC
TRBV20-1	TRBJ2-7	many	TRBD2	CSARDLGTSSYEQYF	TGCAGTGCTAGAGATCTAGGGACTAGCTCCTACGAGCAGTACTTC
TRBV16	TRBJ2-7	NA	NA	CASSQLNEQYF	TGTGCCAGCAGCCAACTGAACGAGCAGTACTTC
TRBV27	TRBJ2-2	NA	TRBD2	CASSLYGTSGPKGGELFF	TGTGCCAGCAGTTTGTACGGGACTAGCGGACCCAAGGGCGGGGAGCTGTTTTTT
TRBV12-3/TRBV12-4	TRBJ1-1	many	TRBD1	CASSLAGGPERAFF	TGTGCCAGCAGTTTAGCAGGGGGCCCCGAGAGAGCTTTCTTT
TRBV18	TRBJ2-1	few	TRBD2	CASSPSPSGRRWYEQFF	TGTGCCAGCTCACCAAGTCCTAGCGGGAGGAGGTGGTATGAGCAGTTCTTC
TRBV12-3/TRBV12-4	TRBJ2-5	many	NA	CASTSQMVGVVETQYF	TGTGCCAGCACCAGCCAGATGGTGGGAGTTGTCGAGACCCAGTACTTC
TRBV2	TRBJ1-2	NA	NA	CASSEALPWARNGYTF	TGTGCCAGCAGTGAAGCGCTTCCGTGGGCGCGAAATGGCTACACCTTC
TRBV2	TRBJ2-5	few	NA	CASSGEIVTQYF	TGTGCCAGCAGTGGCGAGATTGTGACCCAGTACTTC
TRBV24-1	TRBJ2-3	few	NA	CATSDTTPFPDTQYF	TGTGCCACCAGTGATACGACCCCATTCCCAGATACGCAGTATTTT
TRBV28	TRBJ1-3	many	NA	CASSRTALGGNTIYF	TGTGCCAGCAGCAGGACAGCCCTCGGTGGAAACACCATATATTTT
TRBV12-5	TRBJ2-1	NA	TRBD1	CASGPGVRDRVYNEQFF	TGTGCTAGTGGCCCCGGGGTCCGGGACAGGGTTTACAATGAGCAGTTCTTC
TRBV5-6	TRBJ2-1	few	NA	CASSGTGTKAIYNEQFF	TGTGCCAGCAGCGGCACAGGGACAAAGGCCATCTACAATGAGCAGTTCTTC
TRBV11-2	TRBJ2-3	many	TRBD2	CASSSNFGVGGRAVTDTQYF	TGTGCCAGCAGCTCTAACTTCGGGGTCGGAGGGAGGGCCGTAACAGATACGCAGTATTTT
TRBV4-1	TRBJ2-1	NA	NA	CASSQDPGTYEQFF	TGCGCCAGCAGCCAAGATCCCGGGACCTATGAGCAGTTCTTC
TRBV5-1	TRBJ2-2	NA	NA	CASSSRVEGELFF	TGCGCCAGCAGCTCCAGGGTGGAGGGGGAGCTGTTTTTT
TRBV7-2	TRBJ2-7	NA	NA	CASSYGGLNYEQYF	TGTGCCAGCAGCTACGGTGGCTTAAACTACGAGCAGTACTTC
TRBV5-5	TRBJ1-6	many	NA	CASSLGSLANSPLHF	TGTGCCAGCAGCTTGGGAAGTCTAGCTAATTCACCCCTCCACTTT
TRBV7-2	TRBJ1-1	many	TRBD1	CASSPPPGQRTEAFF	TGTGCCAGCAGCCCACCTCCGGGACAGCGCACTGAAGCTTTCTTT
TRBV9	TRBJ1-2	NA	NA	CASSVVDSIYGYTF	TGTGCCAGCAGCGTAGTGGACAGCATATATGGCTACACCTTC
TRBV5-1	TRBJ2-2	many	NA	CASSLVFGELFF	TGCGCCAGCAGCTTGGTATTCGGGGAGCTGTTTTTT
TRBV20-1	TRBJ1-1	many	TRBD1	CSATDRANTEAFF	TGCAGTGCCACGGACAGGGCAAACACTGAAGCTTTCTTT
TRBV6-1	TRBJ2-7	few	TRBD2	CASSPAAGGTYEQYF	TGTGCCAGCAGCCCAGCGGCGGGAGGGACCTACGAGCAGTACTTC
TRBV6-4	TRBJ2-1	few	NA	CASSETGAVGGEQFF	TGTGCCAGCAGTGAAACCGGGGCCGTTGGGGGTGAGCAGTTCTTC
TRBV7-2	TRBJ1-2	NA	NA	CASSLGSPDTF	TGTGCCAGCAGCTTGGGGTCTCCCGACACCTTC
TRBV2	TRBJ1-1	many	NA	CASTQDPGGETEAFF	TGTGCCAGCACCCAGGATCCGGGCGGGGAGACTGAAGCTTTCTTT
TRBV12-3/TRBV12-4	TRBJ1-5	NA	NA	CASSPDRANQPQHF	TGTGCCAGCAGTCCCGACAGAGCCAATCAGCCCCAGCATTTT
TRBV27	TRBJ2-7	many	TRBD1	CANSGTGASYEQYF	TGTGCCAACAGCGGGACAGGGGCGTCCTACGAGCAGTACTTC
TRBV11-2	TRBJ2-3	many	NA	CASSKRPGQHTDTQYF	TGTGCCAGCAGCAAAAGGCCAGGACAGCACACAGATACGCAGTATTTT
TRBV5-1	TRBJ2-7	many	TRBD1	CASSLGGPGGPSYEQYF	TGCGCCAGCAGCTTGGGGGGGCCAGGGGGTCCCTCCTACGAGCAGTACTTC
TRBV14	TRBJ1-2	few	NA	CASSQALFEGGRGYTF	TGTGCCAGCAGCCAAGCGCTTTTTGAAGGGGGAAGAGGCTACACCTTC
TRBV5-5	TRBJ2-3	NA	NA	CASRSIPDTQYF	TGTGCCAGCAGGAGTATCCCGGATACGCAGTATTTT
TRBV5-1	TRBJ1-2	NA	NA	CASKRDISSLYGYTF	TGCGCCAGCAAGCGGGATATTAGCTCCCTCTATGGCTACACCTTC
TRBV20-1	TRBJ2-7	many	NA	CSATMLISNTYEQYF	TGCAGTGCCACTATGCTTATCTCAAACACCTACGAGCAGTACTTC